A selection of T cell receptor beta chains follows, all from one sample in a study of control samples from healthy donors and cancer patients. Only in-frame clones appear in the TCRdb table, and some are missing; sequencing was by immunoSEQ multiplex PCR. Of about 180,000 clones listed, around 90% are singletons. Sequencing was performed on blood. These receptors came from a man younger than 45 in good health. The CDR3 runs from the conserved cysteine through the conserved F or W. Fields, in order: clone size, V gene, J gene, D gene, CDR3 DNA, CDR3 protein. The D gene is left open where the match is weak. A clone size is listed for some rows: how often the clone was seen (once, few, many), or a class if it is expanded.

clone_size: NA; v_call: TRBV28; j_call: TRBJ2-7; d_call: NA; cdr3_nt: TGTGCCAGCAGTCTACCGCGCGTAGGGTTTTGGGACGAGCAGTACTTC; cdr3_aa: CASSLPRVGFWDEQYF
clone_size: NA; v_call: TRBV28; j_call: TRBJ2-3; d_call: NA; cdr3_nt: TGTGCCAGCAGTTGGGAGGAGGGATGGGGCACAGATACGCAGTATTTT; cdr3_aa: CASSWEEGWGTDTQYF
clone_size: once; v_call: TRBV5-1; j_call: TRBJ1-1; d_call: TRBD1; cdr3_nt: TGCGCCAGCAGCTTACAGGGGGCGCAAGGGAACACTGAAGCTTTCTTT; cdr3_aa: CASSLQGAQGNTEAFF
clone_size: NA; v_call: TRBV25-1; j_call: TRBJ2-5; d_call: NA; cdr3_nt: TGTGCCAGCAGTTTCCACGCGATGCAAGAGACCCAGTACTTC; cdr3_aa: CASSFHAMQETQYF
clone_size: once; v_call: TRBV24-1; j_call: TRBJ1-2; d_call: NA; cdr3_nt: TGTGCCACCAGTGAACTGCAGGGGACCATAAACTATGGCTACACCTTC; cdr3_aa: CATSELQGTINYGYTF
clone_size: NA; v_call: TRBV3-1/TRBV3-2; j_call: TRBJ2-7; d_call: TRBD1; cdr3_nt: TGTGCCAGCAGCCAAAGCAGGGGGATCTATGACGAGCAGTACTTC; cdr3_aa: CASSQSRGIYDEQYF
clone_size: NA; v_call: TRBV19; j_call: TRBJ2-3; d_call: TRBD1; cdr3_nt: TGTGCCAGTAGTGCGACAGGGTCTGGCACAGATACGCAGTATTTT; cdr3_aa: CASSATGSGTDTQYF
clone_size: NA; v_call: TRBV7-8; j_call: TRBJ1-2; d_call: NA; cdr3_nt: TGTGCCAGCAGTTCTGACAGATTGATCTATGGCTACACCTTC; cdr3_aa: CASSSDRLIYGYTF
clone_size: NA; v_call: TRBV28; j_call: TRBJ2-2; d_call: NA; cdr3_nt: TGTGCCAGCAGTTTGACAAGAGTAACCGGGGAGCTGTTTTTT; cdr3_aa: CASSLTRVTGELFF
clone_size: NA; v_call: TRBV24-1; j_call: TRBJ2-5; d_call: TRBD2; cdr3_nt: TGTGCCACCAGTGACCAAATGCGGGGGGGCGGGGAGACCCAGTACTTC; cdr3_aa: CATSDQMRGGGETQYF
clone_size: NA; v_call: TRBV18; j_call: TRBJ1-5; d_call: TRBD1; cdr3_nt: TGTGCCAGCTCACCCCTCGCAGCGGGACAGGGAGGTCAGCCCCAGCATTTT; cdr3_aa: CASSPLAAGQGGQPQHF
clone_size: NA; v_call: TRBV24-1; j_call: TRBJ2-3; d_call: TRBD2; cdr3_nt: TGTGCCACCAGTGATGGTGCTAGCGGGGGTGAGAGCACAGATACGCAGTATTTT; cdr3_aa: CATSDGASGGESTDTQYF
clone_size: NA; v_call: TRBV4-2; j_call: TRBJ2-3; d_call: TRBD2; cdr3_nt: TGTGCCAGCAGCCAAGTGAGGACTAGCGGGACAGATACGCAGTATTTT; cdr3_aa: CASSQVRTSGTDTQYF
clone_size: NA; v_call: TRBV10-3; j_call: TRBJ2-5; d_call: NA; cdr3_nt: TGTGCCATCAGTGAGGGGACTCCTCAAGAGACCCAGTACTTC; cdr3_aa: CAISEGTPQETQYF
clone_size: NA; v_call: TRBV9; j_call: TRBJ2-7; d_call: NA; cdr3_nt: TGTGCCAGCAACGCGGAGGGACGGAACTACGAGCAGTACTTC; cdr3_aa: CASNAEGRNYEQYF
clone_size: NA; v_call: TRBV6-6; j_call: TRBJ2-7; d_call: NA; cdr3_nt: TGTGCCAGCACCCCAGAAGGGGGATACGAGCAGTACTTC; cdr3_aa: CASTPEGGYEQYF
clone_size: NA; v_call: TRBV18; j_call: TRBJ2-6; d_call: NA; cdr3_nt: TGTGCCAGCTCACCCACGGGGCAGGGGATATCTGGGGCCAACGTCCTGACTTTC; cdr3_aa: CASSPTGQGISGANVLTF
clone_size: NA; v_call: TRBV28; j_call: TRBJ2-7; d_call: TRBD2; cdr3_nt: TGTGCCACCGAGGGAGCGGGAGGCTACGAGCAGTACTTC; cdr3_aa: CATEGAGGYEQYF
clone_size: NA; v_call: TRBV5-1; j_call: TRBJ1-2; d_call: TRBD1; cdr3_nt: TGCGCCAGCAGCTTGGCCAAGGGGACAGGGCTCTATGGCTACACCTTC; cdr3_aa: CASSLAKGTGLYGYTF
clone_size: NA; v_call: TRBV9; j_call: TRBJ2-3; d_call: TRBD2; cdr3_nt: TGTGCCAGATTTGCGGGGGGCCCTACTAGCACAGATACGCAGTATTTT; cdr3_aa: CARFAGGPTSTDTQYF
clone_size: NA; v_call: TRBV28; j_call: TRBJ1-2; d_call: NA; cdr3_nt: TGTGCCAGTAGAAATTATTCCATGTATGGCTACACCTTC; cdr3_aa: CASRNYSMYGYTF
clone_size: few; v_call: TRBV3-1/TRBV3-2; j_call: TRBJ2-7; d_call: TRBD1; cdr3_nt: TGTGCCAGCAGCCCGACAGGGGTAGAGCAGTACTTC; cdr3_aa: CASSPTGVEQYF
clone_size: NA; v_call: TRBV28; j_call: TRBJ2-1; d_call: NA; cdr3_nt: TGTGCCAGCAGTTTAGGTGGGAGCTCCTACAATGAGCAGTTCTTC; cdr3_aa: CASSLGGSSYNEQFF
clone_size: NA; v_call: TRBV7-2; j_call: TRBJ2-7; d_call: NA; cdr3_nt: TGTGCCAGCAGCTTAGAGCAGGGCTACGAGCAGTACTTC; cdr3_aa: CASSLEQGYEQYF
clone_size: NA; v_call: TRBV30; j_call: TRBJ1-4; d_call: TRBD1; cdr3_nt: TGTGCCTGGAGTACTAACAGGGGGCTGAATGAAAAACTGTTTTTT; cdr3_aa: CAWSTNRGLNEKLFF
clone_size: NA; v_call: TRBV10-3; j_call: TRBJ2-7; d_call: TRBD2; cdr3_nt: TGTGCCACCCGGACTAGCTACGAGCAGTACTTC; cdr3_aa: CATRTSYEQYF
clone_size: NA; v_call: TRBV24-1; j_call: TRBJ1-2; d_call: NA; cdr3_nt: TGTGCCACCAGTGATACCAGACGGGGGTTCGTCTATGGCTACACCTTC; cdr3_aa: CATSDTRRGFVYGYTF
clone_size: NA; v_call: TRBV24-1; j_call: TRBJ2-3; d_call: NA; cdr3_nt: TGTGCCACCAGTGACCCAGGGTATGAGGGTACAGATACGCAGTATTTT; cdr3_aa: CATSDPGYEGTDTQYF
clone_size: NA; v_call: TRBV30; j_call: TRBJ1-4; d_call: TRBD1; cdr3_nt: TGTGCCTGGAGCCCCGGGGACAGGGATAATGAAAAACTGTTTTTT; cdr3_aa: CAWSPGDRDNEKLFF